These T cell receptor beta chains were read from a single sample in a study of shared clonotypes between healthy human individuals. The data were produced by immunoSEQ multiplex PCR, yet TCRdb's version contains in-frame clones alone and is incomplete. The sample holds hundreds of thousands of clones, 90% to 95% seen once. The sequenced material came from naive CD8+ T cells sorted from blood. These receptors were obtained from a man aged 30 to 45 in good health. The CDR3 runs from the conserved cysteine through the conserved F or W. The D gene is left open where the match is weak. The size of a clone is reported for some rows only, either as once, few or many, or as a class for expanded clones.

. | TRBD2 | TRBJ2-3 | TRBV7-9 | TGTGCCAGCACCAACTCTAGCGGGACCCCAGATACGCAGTATTTT | CASTNSSGTPDTQYF
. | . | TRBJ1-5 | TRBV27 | TGTGCCAGCAGTTTCTCATGGGGTGATAGCAATCAGCCCCAGCATTTT | CASSFSWGDSNQPQHF
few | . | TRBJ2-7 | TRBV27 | TGTGCCAGCGGCGGCCCGCCCACCTACGAGCAGTACTTC | CASGGPPTYEQYF
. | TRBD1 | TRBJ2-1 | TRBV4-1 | TGCGCCAGCAGCCGCAGCTCCGGGACAGTTTACAATGAGCAGTTCTTC | CASSRSSGTVYNEQFF
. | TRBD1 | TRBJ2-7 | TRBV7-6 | TGTGCCAGCAGCATTAGGACAGGGGCGAGGGAGCAGTACTTC | CASSIRTGAREQYF
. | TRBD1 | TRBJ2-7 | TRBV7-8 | TGTGCCAGCAGCCCAAGGGGACAGTACTCCGAGCAGTACTTC | CASSPRGQYSEQYF
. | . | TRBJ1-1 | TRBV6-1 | TGTGCCAGCAGTTTCACAGGTTTGCTTGCTGAAGCTTTCTTT | CASSFTGLLAEAFF
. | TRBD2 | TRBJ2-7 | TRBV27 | TGTGCCAGCAGTTTTCAATCTAGCGGGAGTTCTTCCTACGAGCAGTACTTC | CASSFQSSGSSSYEQYF
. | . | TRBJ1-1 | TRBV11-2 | TGTGCCAGCAGCCACATGAACACTGAAGCTTTCTTT | CASSHMNTEAFF
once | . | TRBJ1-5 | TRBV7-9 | TGTGCCAGCAGCTTAGGTTCCCAACCCAATCAGCCCCAGCATTTT | CASSLGSQPNQPQHF
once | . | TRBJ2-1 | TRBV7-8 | TGTGCCAGCAGCTTAGGAGCGGGTTCCTACAATGAGCAGTTCTTC | CASSLGAGSYNEQFF
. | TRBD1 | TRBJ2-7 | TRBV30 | TGTGCCTGGAGCCCGGGACAGGGGTATGTCGAGCAGTACTTC | CAWSPGQGYVEQYF
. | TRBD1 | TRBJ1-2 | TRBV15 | TGTGCCACCAGCAGGGAGGGACAGTTATATGGCTACACCTTC | CATSREGQLYGYTF
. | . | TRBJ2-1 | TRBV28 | TGTGCCAGCAGCGGATTCTCCTACAATGAGCAGTTCTTC | CASSGFSYNEQFF